This T cell receptor beta chain was sequenced for a study of cytotoxic CD8 clonotypes in ibrutinib-treated CLL. Sequenced by immunoSEQ multiplex PCR; TCRdb stores in-frame clones only, minus some. The sample consists of under 40,000 clones, approximately 45% of them appearing once. The CDR3 consists of 18 residues. Trimming at V came to 0 bases and at J to 4 bases, leaving 9 bases not matched to a gene. From germline, CDR1 is SGDLS and CDR2 YYNGEE. V is TRBV9 and J is TRBJ2-3; 12 bases align to TRBD2. The sequence derives from a human donor with chronic lymphocytic leukemia. Source: PBMCs, taken before ibrutinib treatment. CDR3 amino acids: CASSVAPSPSGGADTQYF. In nucleotides, the CDR3 is TGTGCCAGCAGCGTAGCCCCTTCCCCTAGCGGGGGGGCAGATACGCAGTATTTT.